This T cell receptor beta chain was sequenced in a study of PD-1 blockade in classical Hodgkin lymphoma. Concerning this clone: The antigen is not known.

Relapse was seen in all patients after autologous stem cell transplantation, and brentuximab vedotin exposure was variable. Classifying best responses yielded complete response, partial response or progressive disease. V lost 0 bases and J 6 bases, leaving 4 bases between the germline ends. The CDR3 is made up of 13 amino acids. Germline V gene data show CDR1 as SGHKS and CDR2 as YYEKEE (reference sequence). Produced via immunoSEQ multiplex PCR; TCRdb's table is partial and in-frame only. Counted here are 20,000 to 30,000 clones, 85% to 90% occurring once; the ten biggest clones make up around 2.3%. Study-wide results and limits: Newly diagnosed patients were said to have less baseline TCR diversity than healthy donors did. TCR diversity in CD4+, not CD8+, cells rose significantly by C4D1. Possibly reflecting disease activity or prior therapy, repertoire differences have causes that remain undefined.

V usage is TRBV5-5 and J usage is TRBJ1-6; no clear D. The sequencing used peripheral blood mononuclear cells (PBMCs), collected at baseline. This TCR was sampled from a human donor with classical Hodgkin lymphoma. CDR3 coding DNA: TGTGCCAGCAGCTTGGGAGTTAATTCACCCCTCCACTTT. Protein product: CASSLGVNSPLHF.